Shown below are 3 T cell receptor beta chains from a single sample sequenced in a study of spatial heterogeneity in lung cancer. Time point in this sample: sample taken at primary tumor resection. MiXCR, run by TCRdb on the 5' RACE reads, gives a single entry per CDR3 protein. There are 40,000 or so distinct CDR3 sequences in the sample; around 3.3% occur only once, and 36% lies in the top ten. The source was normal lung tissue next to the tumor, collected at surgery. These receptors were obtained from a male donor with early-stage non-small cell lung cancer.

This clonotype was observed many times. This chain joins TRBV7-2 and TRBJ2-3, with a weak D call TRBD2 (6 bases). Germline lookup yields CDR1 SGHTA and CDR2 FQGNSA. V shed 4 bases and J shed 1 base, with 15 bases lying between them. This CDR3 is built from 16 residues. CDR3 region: CASSWVGGTRTDTQYF. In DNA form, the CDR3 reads TGTGCCAGCAGCTGGGTAGGAGGGACCCGCACAGATACGCAGTATTTT.

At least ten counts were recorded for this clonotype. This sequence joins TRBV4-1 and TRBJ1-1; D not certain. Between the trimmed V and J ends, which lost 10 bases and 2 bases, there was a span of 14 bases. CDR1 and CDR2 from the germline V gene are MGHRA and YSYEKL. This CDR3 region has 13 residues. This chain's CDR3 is CATRLSLNTEAFF. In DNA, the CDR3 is TGCGCCACCCGACTGAGTTTAAACACTGAAGCTTTCTTT.

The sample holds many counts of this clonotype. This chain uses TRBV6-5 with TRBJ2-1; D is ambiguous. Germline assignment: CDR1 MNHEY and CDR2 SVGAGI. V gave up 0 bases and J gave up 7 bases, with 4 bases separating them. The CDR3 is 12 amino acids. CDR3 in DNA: TGTGCCAGCAGTTACTCCCCTAATGAGCAGTTCTTC. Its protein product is CASSYSPNEQFF.